This TCR beta chain was captured by sequencing in a study of neurological immune-mediated disorders. Study-wide results and limits: Across subjects, expanded clones had no CDR3 amino acid sequences in common, pointing to private repertoires in all groups.

Synthesis of cDNA was carried out by template-switch 5'RACE. The reaction used 10-nucleotide random UMIs. A single record per CDR3 protein comes from TCRdb applying MiXCR to the 5' RACE reads. The sample holds nearly 60,000 distinct CDR3 sequences, about 3.2% seen once. The table lists this clonotype with many counts. The antigen is unknown. The CDR3 totals 15 residues. Trimming stripped 2 bases from V and 1 base from J, with 9 bases between. This rearrangement joins TRBV12-3 or TRBV12-4 to TRBJ1-3; D might be TRBD1 (5 bases). The source material was PBMCs. This clonotype originated in an older woman with multiple sclerosis. CDR3 protein: CASSLRDLSGNTIYF. The DNA for the CDR3 is TGTGCCAGCAGTTTACGGGACCTTTCTGGAAACACCATATATTTT.